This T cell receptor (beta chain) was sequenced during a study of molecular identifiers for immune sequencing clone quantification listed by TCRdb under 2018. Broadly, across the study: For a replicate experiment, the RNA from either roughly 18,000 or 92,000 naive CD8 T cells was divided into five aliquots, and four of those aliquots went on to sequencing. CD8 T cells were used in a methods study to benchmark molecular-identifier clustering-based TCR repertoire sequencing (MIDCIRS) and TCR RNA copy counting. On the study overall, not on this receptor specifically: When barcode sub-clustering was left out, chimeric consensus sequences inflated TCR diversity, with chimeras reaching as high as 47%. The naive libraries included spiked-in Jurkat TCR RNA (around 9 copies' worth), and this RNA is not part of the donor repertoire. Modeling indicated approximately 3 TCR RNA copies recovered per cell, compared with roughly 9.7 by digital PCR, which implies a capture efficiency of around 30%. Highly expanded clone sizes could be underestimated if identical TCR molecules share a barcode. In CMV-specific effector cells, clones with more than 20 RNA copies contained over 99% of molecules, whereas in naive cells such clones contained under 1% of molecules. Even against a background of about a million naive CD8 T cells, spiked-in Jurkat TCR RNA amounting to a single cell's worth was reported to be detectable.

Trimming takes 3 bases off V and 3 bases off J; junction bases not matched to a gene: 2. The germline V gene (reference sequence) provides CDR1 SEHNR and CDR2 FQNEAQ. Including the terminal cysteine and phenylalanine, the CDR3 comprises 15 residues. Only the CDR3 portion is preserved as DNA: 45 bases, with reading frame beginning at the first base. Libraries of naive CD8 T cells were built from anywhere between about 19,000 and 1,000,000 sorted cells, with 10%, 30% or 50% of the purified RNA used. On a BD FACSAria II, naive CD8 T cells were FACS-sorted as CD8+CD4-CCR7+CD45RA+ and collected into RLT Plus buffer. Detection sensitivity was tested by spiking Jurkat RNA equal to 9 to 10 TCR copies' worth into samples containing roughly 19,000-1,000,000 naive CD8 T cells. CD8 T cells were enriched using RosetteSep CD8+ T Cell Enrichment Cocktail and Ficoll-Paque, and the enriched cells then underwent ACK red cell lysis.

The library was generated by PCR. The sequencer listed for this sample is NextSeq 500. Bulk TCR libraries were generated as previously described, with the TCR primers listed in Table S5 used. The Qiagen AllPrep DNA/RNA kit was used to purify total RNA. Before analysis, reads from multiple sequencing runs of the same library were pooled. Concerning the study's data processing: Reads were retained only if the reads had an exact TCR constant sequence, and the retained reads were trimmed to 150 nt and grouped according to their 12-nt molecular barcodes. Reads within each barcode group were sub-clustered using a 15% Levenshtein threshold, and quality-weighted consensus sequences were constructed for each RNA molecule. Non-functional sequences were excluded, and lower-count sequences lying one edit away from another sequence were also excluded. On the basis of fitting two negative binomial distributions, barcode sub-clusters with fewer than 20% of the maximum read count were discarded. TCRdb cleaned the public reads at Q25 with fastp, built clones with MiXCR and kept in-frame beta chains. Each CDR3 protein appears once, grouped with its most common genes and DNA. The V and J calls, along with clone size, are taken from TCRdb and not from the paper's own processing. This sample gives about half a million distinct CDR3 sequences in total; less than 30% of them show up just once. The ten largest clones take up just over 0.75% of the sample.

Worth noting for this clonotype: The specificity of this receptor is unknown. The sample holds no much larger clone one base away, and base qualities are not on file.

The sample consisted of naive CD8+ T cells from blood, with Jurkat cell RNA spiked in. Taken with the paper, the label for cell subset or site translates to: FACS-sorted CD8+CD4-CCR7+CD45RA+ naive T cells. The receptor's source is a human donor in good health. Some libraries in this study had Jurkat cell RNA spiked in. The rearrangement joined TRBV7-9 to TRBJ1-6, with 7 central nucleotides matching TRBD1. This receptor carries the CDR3 CASSFTGDYNSPLHF. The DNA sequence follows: TGTGCCAGCAGCTTTACAGGGGACTATAATTCACCCCTCCACTTT.